Sequencing of this T cell receptor (beta chain) was carried out in a study of T cell responses to AZD1222 COVID-19 vaccine. Produced via immunoSEQ multiplex PCR; TCRdb's table is partial and in-frame only. This sample yields roughly 100,000 clones, of which around 85% are seen a single time; 14% belongs to the top ten. Study findings and constraints: In the spike-specific TCR repertoire, nearly half reportedly target unmutated variant regions. The sample set comprised mostly white British donors with more females, and clonal diversity was possibly underestimated.

To note about this clone: Its antigen is still unknown.

The CDR3 loop spans 15 amino acids. The germline CDR1 and CDR2 sequences are MNHEY and SVGAGI. V lost 5 bases, J lost 7 bases, and 9 bases stayed unmatched. The chain is built from TRBV6-5 and TRBJ1-1; the match to TRBD1 covers 11 bases. This clonotype was obtained from an adult who received the AZD1222 COVID-19 vaccine. The specimen comprised peripheral blood, sampled 28 days after the second AZD1222 dose. The DNA of the CDR3 is TGTGCCAGCAGTCCACGGACAGGGGGCGAAGGTGAAGCTTTCTTT. Protein: CASSPRTGGEGEAFF.